The 7 T cell receptor beta chains below all came from one sample that was sequenced in a study of shared clonotypes between healthy human individuals. Naive CD8 cells were CD45RO-negative, positively selected for CCR7, excluding terminally differentiated effector memory CD45RA+ cells. The repertoire was sequenced with immunoSEQ multiplex PCR; TCRdb's copy has only in-frame clones and lacks some. This sample carries roughly 2.1 million clones, just over 90% of them seen once, and the ten largest clones take roughly 1.7%. The sample was naive CD8+ T cells from PBMCs. Source of these receptors: a man between 18 and 29 years old in good health. Some clones in this sample may be carry-over from other donors' samples.

This clone was counted only a few times. This chain connects TRBV9 to TRBJ1-1; the D is unclear. V was shortened by 0 bases and J by 1 base, with 10 bases between the two germline ends. Per the germline V gene, CDR1 is SGDLS and CDR2 is YYNGEE. This CDR3 is built from 15 residues. Here the CDR3 reads CASSVATVGNTEAFF. Written as DNA, the CDR3 is TGTGCCAGCAGCGTAGCTACGGTTGGGAACACTGAAGCTTTCTTT.

This clone was detected only a few times. The rearrangement links TRBV28 to TRBJ1-1; D not certain. The CDR3 totals 13 residues. The germline gives CDR1 MDHEN, CDR2 SYDVKM. V was trimmed by 3 bases and J by 1 base, leaving 6 bases between them. The CDR3 DNA follows: TGTGCCAGCAGTTTGGACTGGAACACTGAAGCTTTCTTT. Translating gives CASSLDWNTEAFF.

This chain uses TRBV27 with TRBJ2-2, with 10 bases fitting TRBD1. V shed 5 bases, J shed 6 bases, and the junction held 9 bases outside the gene matches. In germline, CDR1 is MNHEY, CDR2 SMNVEV (reference sequence). The CDR3 contains 16 residues. The CDR3 sequence is CASSTPGQGRAGELFF. In DNA, the CDR3 is TGTGCCAGCAGTACACCGGGACAGGGGAGGGCCGGGGAGCTGTTTTTT.

V is TRBV6-6 and J is TRBJ1-1, with D uncertain. The length of the CDR3 is 15 residues. Trimming removed 7 bases from V and 0 bases from J, with 15 bases in between. Germline V gene data show CDR1 as MNHNY and CDR2 as SVGAGI (reference sequence). The CDR3 nucleotides are TGTGCCAGCACCGACGGACGGAGCATGAACACTGAAGCTTTCTTT. Residues: CASTDGRSMNTEAFF.

This chain connects TRBV9 to TRBJ2-2; 11 bases match TRBD1. This CDR3 is built from 19 residues. J gave up 2 bases and V 2 bases, and 11 bases lay outside the gene matches. The germline V gene encodes CDR1 SGDLS and CDR2 YYNGEE. This chain's CDR3 is CASSVQDRGRENNTGELFF. In DNA form, the CDR3 reads TGTGCCAGCAGCGTCCAGGACAGGGGGCGGGAGAACAACACCGGGGAGCTGTTTTTT.

Regarding this clone: Other DNA sequences in the same sample also yield this CDR3. The J gene is TRBJ2-3, the V gene TRBV9; D is unclear. The CDR3 extends over 15 amino acids. The V and J ends lost 0 bases and 1 base respectively, with 9 bases between them. Per germline, CDR1 SGDLS and CDR2 YYNGEE. The CDR3 reads CASSVAISGTDTQYF. In DNA form, the CDR3 reads TGTGCCAGCAGCGTAGCGATTTCAGGCACAGATACGCAGTATTTT. Combining the CDR3 with reference TRBV9 and TRBJ2-3 gives the whole variable domain DSGVTQTPKHLITATGQRVTLRCSPRSGDLSVYWYQQSLDQGLQFLIQYYNGEERAKGNILERFSAQQFPDLHSELNLSSLELGDSALYFCASSVAISGTDTQYFGPGTRLTVL.

The J gene is TRBJ1-5, the V gene TRBV19; no clear D gene. This CDR3 spans 16 amino acids. V was shortened by 0 bases and J by 5 bases, with 14 bases between the two germline ends. From germline, CDR1 is LNHDA and CDR2 SQIVND (reference sequence). The CDR3 region is CASSIEYRASYQPQHF. CDR3 nucleotides: TGTGCCAGTAGTATAGAGTATAGGGCCAGCTATCAGCCCCAGCATTTT.